What follows are 28 T cell receptor beta chains derived from one specimen sequenced in a study of blood T cell repertoires in COVID-19. Clones were sequenced by immunoSEQ multiplex PCR, and TCRdb holds only the in-frame ones, with some missing. The table includes approximately 50,000 clones, approximately 83% detected once. Sequenced input: peripheral blood. The receptors here all came from an elderly man with COVID-19, enrolled during active disease.

V usage is TRBV27 and J usage is TRBJ2-7; 7 nucleotides line up with TRBD2. Losses at the gene ends were 8 bases for V and 3 bases for J; bases not matched to a gene: 13. Germline-derived CDR1 and CDR2 are MNHEY and SMNVEV (reference sequence). This CDR3 spans 15 amino acids. The CDR3 DNA sequence: TGTGCCAGCCTTAGGGGAGGGCAGGGTGTCTACGAGCAGTACTTC. Protein: CASLRGGQGVYEQYF.

The chain uses TRBV7-2 and TRBJ2-3; 8 positions match TRBD2. Germline loops: CDR1 SGHTA, CDR2 FQGNSA. The V segment lost 0 bases and the J segment 8 bases; nucleotides outside the gene matches: 16. The CDR3 totals 18 residues. The chain's CDR3 is CASSLAPDGGRIGGTQYF. The CDR3 DNA follows: TGTGCCAGCAGCTTAGCGCCCGATGGCGGGAGGATCGGAGGTACGCAGTATTTT.

The chain links TRBV5-1 to TRBJ2-2; D is possibly TRBD1 (5 bases). The CDR3 is made up of 13 amino acids. V was trimmed by 4 bases and J by 3 bases, leaving 7 bases between them. The germline V gene encodes CDR1 SGHRS and CDR2 YFSETQ. The CDR3 loop is CASSARDTGELFF. CDR3 in DNA: TGCGCCAGCAGCGCCAGGGACACCGGGGAGCTGTTTTTT.

This chain connects TRBV6-1 to TRBJ1-1; D is undetermined. Germline V lookup: CDR1 MNHNS, CDR2 SASEGT. This CDR3 has 14 amino acids. The V and J ends lost 1 base and 3 bases respectively, with 9 bases between them. CDR3 in amino acids: CASSEVWGDTEAFF. Here the CDR3 DNA reads TGTGCCAGCAGTGAAGTATGGGGAGACACTGAAGCTTTCTTT.

J is TRBJ1-3 and V is TRBV5-1; D remains unclear. Trimming left V 0 bases short and J 4 bases short, with 11 bases between. Germline-derived CDR1 and CDR2 are SGHRS and YFSETQ. The CDR3 totals 15 residues. In DNA form, the CDR3 reads TGCGCCAGCAGCTTGGTGGGAGGAGGCGGAAACACCATATATTTT. Translation: CASSLVGGGGNTIYF.

This clone was detected a few times. This chain connects TRBV7-2 to TRBJ1-5; 8 bases agree with TRBD1. The CDR3 consists of 17 residues. Germline CDR1 and CDR2: SGHTA and FQGNSA. Trimming cost V 4 bases and J 3 bases; bases outside gene matches: 11. Here the CDR3 DNA reads TGTGCCAGCAGCTCGCGCGGGGGACAGGATATCAATCAGCCCCAGCATTTT. It encodes CASSSRGGQDINQPQHF.

The V gene is TRBV5-6, the J gene TRBJ2-1; TRBD1 is a possible D gene (6 bases). The V gene's germline CDR1 is SGHDT and CDR2 YYEEEE. V was trimmed by 6 bases and J by 9 bases, leaving 16 bases between them. The CDR3 contains 13 residues. Here the CDR3 reads CASTARDKLEQFF. The CDR3 DNA sequence: TGTGCCAGCACCGCCCGGGACAAACTTGAGCAGTTCTTC.

The genes are TRBV6-4 and TRBJ1-2, with 11 bases fitting TRBD1. Germline trimming cut 0 bases from V and 6 bases from J; bases unmatched to any gene: 3. The CDR3 sequence is 15 residues long. Germline V CDR1 and CDR2: MRHNA, SNTAGT. CDR3 nucleotide sequence: TGTGCCAGCAGTGACTCGAGGACAGGGGGCGATGGCTACACCTTC. This gives the protein CASSDSRTGGDGYTF.

The chain employs TRBV6-2 or TRBV6-3 and TRBJ1-1; no firm D call. Germline loops: CDR1 MNHEY, CDR2 SVGEGT. V was shortened by 5 bases and J by 1 base, with 11 bases between the two germline ends. The CDR3 contains 14 residues. In DNA form, the CDR3 reads TGTGCCAGCAGTGCACAGCGGGCGAACACTGAAGCTTTCTTT. Protein: CASSAQRANTEAFF.

The CDR3 DNA reads TGTGCCAGCAGCCGTGGGACAGGGGATCTCACTGAAGCTTTCTTT. Amino acid sequence: CASSRGTGDLTEAFF. The chain recombines TRBV5-4 with TRBJ1-1; 10 bases map to TRBD1. Looked up from germline, CDR1 is SGHNT and CDR2 is YYREEE (reference sequence). The trim removed 4 bases at V and 4 bases at J, leaving 7 bases unmatched. The CDR3 sequence is 15 residues long. The whole variable domain, filled in from reference TRBV5-4 and TRBJ1-1, reads ETGVTQSPTHLIKTRGQQVTLRCSSQSGHNTVSWYQQALGQGPQFIFQYYREEENGRGNFPPRFSGLQFPNYSSELNVNALELDDSALYLCASSRGTGDLTEAFFGQGTRLTVV.

The J gene is TRBJ2-1, the V gene TRBV15, with D possibly matching TRBD2 (6 bases). V was clipped by 0 bases and J by 6 bases, with 18 bases between them. The CDR3 sequence is 17 residues long. Germline lookup yields CDR1 LNHNV and CDR2 YYDKDF (reference sequence). The DNA of the CDR3 is TGTGCCACCAGCAGAGATGGACGAAGCGGGCTAACCAATGAGCAGTTCTTC. Translated, it gives CATSRDGRSGLTNEQFF. Full variable domain (rest looked up from reference TRBV15 and TRBJ2-1): DAMVIQNPRYQVTQFGKPVTLSCSQTLNHNVMYWYQQKSSQAPKLLFHYYDKDFNNEADTPDNFQSRRPNTSFCFLDIRSPGLGDTAMYLCATSRDGRSGLTNEQFFGPGTRLTVL.

The chain combines TRBV6-6 with TRBJ1-5, with 10 bases matching TRBD1. V lost 7 bases, J lost 5 bases, and 2 bases stayed unmatched. CDR3 length equals 13 residues. Per germline, CDR1 MNHNY and CDR2 SVGAGI (reference sequence). As DNA, the CDR3 is TGTGCCAGCAAAGGGACAGGGGATCAGCCCCAGCATTTT. This encodes CASKGTGDQPQHF.

The table lists this clone with a count of one. The V gene is TRBV4-2, the J gene TRBJ2-7, with 9 bases lining up with TRBD1. The germline V gene encodes CDR1 LGHNA and CDR2 YNFKEQ. V shed 3 bases and J 3 bases; nucleotides not matched to a gene: 9. The CDR3 has 16 amino acids. CDR3 sequence reads: CASSHGAQGAVYEQYF. The DNA of the CDR3 is TGTGCCAGCAGCCATGGGGCACAGGGGGCCGTCTACGAGCAGTACTTC.

This chain links TRBV6-5 with TRBJ1-1; D unresolved. With 2 bases removed from V and 7 bases from J, the gap between germline ends came to 8 bases. The germline V gene encodes CDR1 MNHEY and CDR2 SVGAGI. The CDR3 totals 12 residues. The CDR3 here is CASSYLSGEAFF. CDR3 bases: TGTGCCAGCAGTTACCTTTCAGGTGAAGCTTTCTTT.

The CDR3 region is CASSYDRGFTDTQYF. CDR3 DNA sequence: TGTGCCAGCAGTTACGATCGGGGTTTCACAGATACGCAGTATTTT. This chain joins TRBV6-2 or TRBV6-3 and TRBJ2-3; perhaps TRBD2 as D (5 bases). CDR3 length: 15 amino acids. CDR1 MNHEY and CDR2 SVGEGT come from the germline V gene. The germline V and J ends were trimmed by 2 bases and 2 bases, with 11 bases remaining between them.

The genes are TRBV24-1 and TRBJ2-1; 11 positions agree with TRBD2. V lost 0 bases, J lost 7 bases, and 7 bases stayed unmatched. The CDR3 covers 17 residues. Germline lookup yields CDR1 KGHDR and CDR2 SFDVKD. Written as DNA, the CDR3 is TGTGCCACCAGTGATTTGTACCTAGCGGGAGGCGGGAATGAGCAGTTCTTC. It yields the protein CATSDLYLAGGGNEQFF.

This clone was detected only a few times. This sequence joins TRBV7-2 and TRBJ2-3, with unresolved D. Germline V gene lookup returns CDR1 SGHTA and CDR2 FQGNSA. This CDR3 is 15 amino acids long. V was shortened by 1 base and J by 5 bases, with 13 bases between the two germline ends. CDR3 protein: CASSLVPTRRDTQYF. The CDR3 bases are TGTGCCAGCAGCTTAGTCCCCACTCGAAGAGATACGCAGTATTTT.

This sequence joins TRBV18 and TRBJ2-3; weak D call: TRBD1 (6 bases). Germline CDR1 reads KGHSH; CDR2 reads LQKENI. V lost 0 bases and J lost 5, with 6 bases in between. The CDR3 length is 13 residues. Here the CDR3 reads CASSPPGGDTQYF. In DNA form, the CDR3 reads TGTGCCAGCTCACCACCAGGGGGAGATACGCAGTATTTT.

The genes are TRBV5-8 and TRBJ1-5, with 8 bases matching TRBD1. Germline values: CDR1 SGHTS, CDR2 YDEGEE. V lost 1 base, J lost 2 bases, and 8 bases stayed unmatched. There are 17 residues in the CDR3. CDR3 coding DNA: TGTGCCAGCAGCTTGTGGGGGACAGGAGCAGGCAATCAGCCCCAGCATTTT. Translating it yields CASSLWGTGAGNQPQHF.

The chain has TRBV6-2 or TRBV6-3 and TRBJ2-1; D might be TRBD1 (6 bases). This CDR3 is built from 18 residues. Germline CDR1 and CDR2: MNHEY and SVGEGT. Trimming removed 2 bases from V and 5 bases from J, with 22 bases in between. The CDR3 DNA reads as TGTGCCAGCAGTTACCCCTCTTACAGGGAGATATACGACAATGAGCAGTTCTTC. It specifies CASSYPSYREIYDNEQFF.

This clone was seen only a few times. The chain couples TRBV28 to TRBJ1-4; D perhaps matches TRBD1 (6 bases). The germline gives CDR1 MDHEN, CDR2 SYDVKM. Trimming shortened V by 5 bases and J by 0 bases, and 16 bases separated the two germline ends. The CDR3 has 17 residues. CDR3 in DNA: TGTGCCAGCAGTCATCTTAGCAGGGGAGCAACTAATGAAAAACTGTTTTTT. Translating gives CASSHLSRGATNEKLFF. The variable domain in full, completed from reference TRBV28 and TRBJ1-4, reads DVKVTQSSRYLVKRTGEKVFLECVQDMDHENMFWYRQDPGLGLRLIYFSYDVKMKEKGDIPEGYSVSREKKERFSLILESASTNQTSMYLCASSHLSRGATNEKLFFGSGTQLSVL.

This clone showed up just a few times. The rearrangement uses TRBV7-9 and TRBJ2-3; TRBD2 aligns across 8 bases. CDR3 size: 15 residues. Trimming removed 5 bases from V and 7 bases from J; junction bases left unmatched: 11. The germline V gene encodes CDR1 SEHNR and CDR2 FQNEAQ (reference sequence). The CDR3 reads CASSPPGTRLNTQYF. DNA for the CDR3: TGTGCCAGCAGCCCACCCGGGACTAGATTGAATACGCAGTATTTT.

This clone was recorded once. This rearrangement joins TRBV3-1 (or the pseudogene TRBV3-2) to TRBJ1-3; D call uncertain. Germline V gene data show CDR1 as LGHDT and CDR2 as YNNKEL (reference sequence). CDR3 length equals 13 residues. The ends were cut back, 1 base at V and 8 bases at J, with 9 bases in the middle. Here the CDR3 reads CASSQGNLDTIYF. DNA for the CDR3: TGTGCCAGCAGCCAAGGTAACCTAGACACCATATATTTT.

The chain uses TRBV19 and TRBJ1-1; a weak D match, TRBD1 (5 bases). The germline V gene encodes CDR1 LNHDA and CDR2 SQIVND (reference sequence). The CDR3 has 14 residues. Deletions cut 3 bases from V and 11 bases from J, with 19 bases between. In nucleotides, the CDR3 is TGTGCCAGTAGTATGCAGGGTTTGGATCCAAGGGCTTTCTTT. Amino acid sequence: CASSMQGLDPRAFF.

The CDR3 DNA reads TGTGCCAGCAGCATAACAGGGGACTCCTACGAGCAGTACTTC. Translating it yields CASSITGDSYEQYF. This chain connects TRBV4-2 to TRBJ2-7; TRBD1 matches at 7 bases. The CDR3 loop spans 14 amino acids. Trimming cost V 5 bases and J 0 bases; bases outside gene matches: 4. CDR1 LGHNA and CDR2 YNFKEQ come from the germline V gene.

This clone has just a few counts. The chain is built from TRBV7-3 and TRBJ2-1, with 9 bases aligning to TRBD1. The germline V gene has CDR1 SGHTA and CDR2 FQGTGA. V dropped 3 bases and J dropped 0; count of bases not matched to a gene: 6. This CDR3 has 17 residues. The CDR3 is CASSLGQGTTSYNEQFF. CDR3 bases: TGTGCCAGCAGCTTGGGACAGGGAACGACCTCCTACAATGAGCAGTTCTTC.

This clone was counted only a few times. This chain joins TRBV5-4 and TRBJ1-2; 8 bases match TRBD1. Germline values: CDR1 SGHNT, CDR2 YYREEE (reference sequence). The CDR3 consists of 14 residues. After removal of 3 bases from V and 4 bases from J, the junction contained 5 bases not matched to a gene. DNA for the CDR3: TGTGCCAGCAGCTCAGGACAGGGACTCTATGGCTACACCTTC. Translated: CASSSGQGLYGYTF.

This clone was seen a few times. The J gene is TRBJ1-2, the V gene TRBV18; TRBD1 matches 7 bases. J lost 2 bases, V lost 2 bases, and 5 bases had no gene match. The CDR3 has 15 amino acids. CDR1 is KGHSH and CDR2 is LQKENI in the germline V gene. In DNA form, the CDR3 reads TGTGCCAGCTCACCAAGCCCGGGACAGAACTATGGCTACACCTTC. This gives the protein CASSPSPGQNYGYTF.